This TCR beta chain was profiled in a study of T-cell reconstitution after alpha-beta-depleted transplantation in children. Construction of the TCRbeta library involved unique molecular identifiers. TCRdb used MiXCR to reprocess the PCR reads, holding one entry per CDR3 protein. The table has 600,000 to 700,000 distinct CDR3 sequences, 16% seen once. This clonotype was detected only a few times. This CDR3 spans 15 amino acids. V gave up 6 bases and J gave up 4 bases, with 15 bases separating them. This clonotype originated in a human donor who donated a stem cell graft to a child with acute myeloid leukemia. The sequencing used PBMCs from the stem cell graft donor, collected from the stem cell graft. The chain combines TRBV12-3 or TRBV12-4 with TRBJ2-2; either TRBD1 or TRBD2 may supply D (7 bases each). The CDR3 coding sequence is TGTGCCAGCAGCCTACAGGGGAGGGGCACCGGGGAGCTGTTTTTT. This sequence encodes CASSLQGRGTGELFF.